Reported below is one T cell receptor beta chain. The antigen is not known. Profiling that covered TCR beta VDJ and CDR3 relied on genomic DNA as its template. TCRdb redid the calling of the reads with MiXCR, one entry per CDR3 protein. The sample lists 210,000 or so distinct CDR3 sequences, about half seen once, with about 20% in the top ten. The sample comes from a study of CD8+CD57+ T cells in acquired aplastic anemia. Overall study results and limits: Overlap between patients and controls comprised 25 to 30 CD8+ CDR3 sequences.

Germline V lookup: CDR1 SGHVS, CDR2 FNYEAQ. Trimming took 5 bases from V and 5 from J; bases not matched to a gene: 18. CDR3 size: 18 residues. Patients chosen for sequencing had CD8+CD57+ cells that had expanded, as shown by flow cytometry. Severe acquired aplastic anemia was present in all patients. The chain recombines TRBV7-6 with TRBJ1-1, with 9 bases matching TRBD1. The receptor's source is a human donor with aplastic anemia. Material: sorted CD4+, CD8+, or CD8+CD57+ T cells (not recorded which) from PBMCs. Here the CDR3 reads CASSRTSGTGMGGTEAFF. As DNA, the CDR3 is TGTGCCAGCAGCCGTACGTCCGGGACAGGGATGGGGGGAACTGAAGCTTTCTTT.